The next 24 T cell receptor beta chains were all read from a single sample in a study of cytomegalovirus exposure and HLA in healthy donors. The PCR ran on 60 Vbeta and 13 Jbeta primers. The data were produced by immunoSEQ multiplex PCR, yet TCRdb's version contains in-frame clones alone and is incomplete. The sample has roughly 180,000 clones, 82% seen once; the top ten hold more than 1.5%. Sequencing was performed on PBMCs. These receptors were taken from a man between 40 and 49 years old in good health and CMV-seronegative.

The rearrangement links TRBV6-1 to TRBJ2-5, with D tentatively TRBD2 (7 bases). Trimming shortened V by 5 bases and J by 5 bases, and 18 bases separated the two germline ends. Germline V gives CDR1 MNHNS, CDR2 SASEGT. CDR3 length: 15 amino acids. CDR3 nucleotides: TGTGCCAGCAGTCTTGGGGGGGGGCGGTGGGAGACCCAGTACTTC. It specifies CASSLGGGRWETQYF.

The rearrangement links TRBV6-1 to TRBJ2-3, with 7 bases matching TRBD1. Germline values: CDR1 MNHNS, CDR2 SASEGT. The CDR3 spans 14 residues. V gave up 7 bases and J gave up 1 base; unmatched junction bases: 5. CDR3 sequence: CASTVQGGTDTQYF. In DNA form, the CDR3 reads TGTGCCAGCACAGTCCAGGGGGGCACAGATACGCAGTATTTT.

The rearrangement links TRBV4-3 to TRBJ1-2; TRBD1 might be the D (6 bases). Germline-derived CDR1 and CDR2 are LGHNA and YSLEER. CDR3 size: 15 residues. The V and J ends lost 2 bases and 4 bases respectively, with 14 bases between them. For the CDR3, the DNA is TGCGCCAGCAGCCAAAATTTGCAGGGGAGCTATGGCTACACCTTC. This gives the protein CASSQNLQGSYGYTF.

In the case of this clone: One junction end disagrees with the germline gene, perhaps due to a read error. The chain employs TRBV19 and TRBJ2-3, with 8 bases identical to TRBD2. CDR1 is LNHDA and CDR2 is SQIVND in the germline V gene (reference sequence). This CDR3 has 16 residues. The CDR3 spells CTSSIVGRGAPDTQYF. CDR3 coding DNA: TGTACCAGTAGTATAGTTGGGCGGGGGGCCCCAGATACGCAGTATTTT. The variable domain in full, with the rest retrieved from reference TRBV19 and TRBJ2-3, is DGGITQSPKYLFRKEGQNVTLSCEQNLNHDAMYWYRQDPGQGLRLIYYSQIVNDFQKGDIAEGYSVSREKKESFPLTVTSAQKNPTAFYLCTSSIVGRGAPDTQYFGPGTRLTVL.

The V and J genes are TRBV6-5 and TRBJ1-2, with D perhaps TRBD1 (5 bases). Germline-derived CDR1 and CDR2 are MNHEY and SVGAGI. CDR3 size: 13 residues. Trimming removed 7 bases from V and 5 bases from J, with 14 bases in between. The CDR3 DNA is TGTGCCAGCACCACGCCGACAGTATATGGCTACACCTTC. It translates to CASTTPTVYGYTF.

The chain combines TRBV27 with TRBJ1-1, with 7 bases lining up with TRBD1. V shed 11 bases, J shed 2 bases, and the junction held 8 bases outside the gene matches. This CDR3 is built from 13 residues. The germline V gene encodes CDR1 MNHEY and CDR2 SMNVEV (reference sequence). CDR3 bases: TGTGCCCGGAGGGGGCTAAGAAACACTGAAGCTTTCTTT. Protein sequence: CARRGLRNTEAFF.

The chain uses TRBV7-2 and TRBJ2-1; D uncertain. Germline CDR1 SGHTA, CDR2 FQGNSA. Trimming left V 8 bases short and J 7 bases short, with 15 bases between. This CDR3 is built from 13 residues. CDR3 in amino acids: CASGRSQSNEQFF. The CDR3 nucleotides read TGTGCCAGCGGCAGATCTCAATCAAATGAGCAGTTCTTC.

The genes are TRBV18 and TRBJ2-2; D ambiguous. The CDR3 length is 14 residues. Germline loops: CDR1 KGHSH, CDR2 LQKENI. V was trimmed by 2 bases and J by 3 bases, leaving 7 bases between them. As DNA, the CDR3 is TGTGCCAGCTCACCAGTACAGCACACCGGGGAGCTGTTTTTT. This translates into CASSPVQHTGELFF.

This chain joins TRBV7-9 and TRBJ2-5; TRBD2 aligns across 9 bases. The CDR3 runs to 16 residues. V shed 1 base, J shed 4 bases, and the junction held 7 bases outside the gene matches. Germline V gene sequence: CDR1 SEHNR, CDR2 FQNEAQ (reference sequence). For the CDR3, the DNA is TGTGCCAGCAGCTTAGGGGAGCGGGGGGCCTCAGAGACCCAGTACTTC. Translating gives CASSLGERGASETQYF.

The chain uses TRBV5-6 and TRBJ1-2; the D is unclear. CDR3 length equals 15 residues. The germline V gene has CDR1 SGHDT and CDR2 YYEEEE. V was cut by 2 bases and J by 6 bases, with 17 bases left in between. Here the CDR3 reads CASSFSRGEMDGYTF. DNA of the CDR3: TGTGCCAGCAGCTTCTCCAGAGGAGAGATGGATGGCTACACCTTC.

The rearrangement joins TRBV6-5 to TRBJ2-2, with 8 bases fitting TRBD1. The germline V gene has CDR1 MNHEY and CDR2 SVGAGI. The V and J ends lost 6 bases and 2 bases, in that order; junction bases with no gene match: 5. The CDR3 totals 15 residues. DNA of the CDR3: TGTGCCAGCAGGAGGGACAGGCTAAACACCGGGGAGCTGTTTTTT. As protein: CASRRDRLNTGELFF.

The V gene is TRBV5-6, the J gene TRBJ1-4, with 9 bases lining up with TRBD1. The J segment lost 8 bases and the V segment lost 2 bases, leaving 10 bases of the junction unmatched. Germline assignment: CDR1 SGHDT and CDR2 YYEEEE. There are 16 residues in the CDR3. The CDR3 nucleotides read TGTGCCAGCAGCTTTTCAACCGGGACAGGGAAAGAAAAACTGTTTTTT. Amino acid sequence: CASSFSTGTGKEKLFF.

V is TRBV7-2 and J is TRBJ2-5, with a possible D match to TRBD1 (6 bases). Germline loops: CDR1 SGHTA, CDR2 FQGNSA. V dropped 5 bases and J dropped 5 bases, with 15 bases sitting between them. This CDR3 has 14 amino acids. The DNA for the CDR3 is TGTGCCAGCAGCGCTGAGAGGGGGTGGGAGACCCAGTACTTC. This translates into CASSAERGWETQYF.

V is TRBV11-2 and J is TRBJ1-1, with D possibly matching TRBD1 (5 bases). The length of the CDR3 is 15 residues. The V gene's germline CDR1 is SGHAT and CDR2 FQNNGV. The V and J ends lost 0 bases and 0 bases respectively, with 8 bases between them. The CDR3 coding sequence is TGTGCCAGCAGCTTAGATCGGGGGTTGAACACTGAAGCTTTCTTT. This translates into CASSLDRGLNTEAFF. The full variable domain, with the rest looked up from reference TRBV11-2 and TRBJ1-1, is EAGVAQSPRYKIIEKRQSVAFWCNPISGHATLYWYQQILGQGPKLLIQFQNNGVVDDSQLPKDRFSAERLKGVDSTLKIQPAKLEDSAVYLCASSLDRGLNTEAFFGQGTRLTVV.

The CDR3 protein is CATSGGTSGRLGNEQFF. For the CDR3, the DNA is TGTGCCACCAGCGGCGGGACTAGCGGGAGATTAGGGAATGAGCAGTTCTTC. The V gene is TRBV15, the J gene TRBJ2-1, with TRBD2 matching 14 bases. The CDR3 spans 17 residues. The J segment lost 7 bases and the V segment lost 5 bases, leaving 10 bases of the junction unmatched. Germline CDR1 is LNHNV and CDR2 is YYDKDF (reference sequence).

The chain combines TRBV7-2 with TRBJ2-2; TRBD1 aligns across 8 bases. The V gene end was trimmed by 5 bases and the J gene end by 4 bases; junction bases not matched to a gene: 12. Germline values: CDR1 SGHTA, CDR2 FQGNSA. The CDR3 runs to 17 residues. The chain's CDR3 is CASSPRAQGAGTGELFF. CDR3 nucleotides: TGTGCCAGCAGCCCCCGGGCCCAGGGGGCGGGCACCGGGGAGCTGTTTTTT.

CDR3 sequence (DNA): TGCAGCGTTGTCCCCTACCAGGCCCTCGGCACAGATACGCAGTATTTT. Protein: CSVVPYQALGTDTQYF. The chain couples TRBV29-1 to TRBJ2-3; D not resolved. V gave up 4 bases and J gave up 1 base, with 18 bases separating them. The CDR3 consists of 16 residues. Looked up from germline, CDR1 is SQVTM and CDR2 is ANQGSEA.

This sequence joins TRBV28 and TRBJ2-4; TRBD2 is a possible D gene (6 bases). The germline V gene encodes CDR1 MDHEN and CDR2 SYDVKM. V was shortened by 3 bases and J by 9 bases, with 12 bases between the two germline ends. This CDR3 is built from 13 residues. In DNA, the CDR3 is TGTGCCAGCAGTTTGGAGGGGAGGAGCATTCAGTACTTC. It is translated as CASSLEGRSIQYF.

The chain is built from TRBV6-5 and TRBJ2-7; perhaps TRBD1 as D (5 bases). Trimming pared 6 bases from V and 6 bases from J, leaving 9 bases between. The CDR3 length is 11 residues. Germline V lookup: CDR1 MNHEY, CDR2 SVGAGI. CDR3 sequence reads: CASRGTGEQYF. The CDR3 region has the DNA TGTGCCAGCAGGGGAACAGGCGAGCAGTACTTC.

V usage is TRBV7-9 and J usage is TRBJ2-7; possible D gene TRBD1, 5 bases. In germline, CDR1 is SEHNR, CDR2 FQNEAQ (reference sequence). The germline V and J ends were trimmed by 3 bases and 3 bases, with 15 bases remaining between them. The CDR3 runs to 15 residues. The CDR3 reads CASSFEAGFGYEQYF. The DNA for the CDR3 is TGTGCCAGCAGCTTTGAGGCAGGGTTCGGCTACGAGCAGTACTTC.

The genes are TRBV10-2 and TRBJ2-7, with TRBD2 as a possible D gene (6 bases). The CDR3 is 13 amino acids. Germline CDR1 and CDR2: WSHSY and SAAADI. With 7 bases removed from V and 8 bases from J, the gap between germline ends came to 18 bases. The CDR3 protein is CASTPLGGRQQYF. DNA of the CDR3: TGCGCCAGCACCCCCTTGGGGGGACGGCAGCAGTACTTC.

The genes are TRBV9 and TRBJ2-3; D is perhaps TRBD2 (6 bases). This CDR3 spans 15 amino acids. Germline lookup yields CDR1 SGDLS and CDR2 YYNGEE. The ends were cut back, 4 bases at V and 1 base at J, with 13 bases in the middle. The CDR3 protein is CASSSGTPRTDTQYF. The CDR3, as DNA: TGTGCCAGCAGCTCCGGGACTCCCCGCACAGATACGCAGTATTTT.

The rearrangement uses TRBV2 and TRBJ1-6; D may be TRBD1 (6 bases). Germline loops: CDR1 SNHLY, CDR2 FYNNEI. The CDR3 spans 13 residues. V was cut by 6 bases and J by 9 bases, with 12 bases left in between. This CDR3 is CASREGGGSPLHF. The CDR3 DNA reads TGTGCCAGCAGAGAGGGAGGGGGTTCACCCCTCCACTTT. The full variable domain, its missing parts supplied by reference TRBV2 and TRBJ1-6, is EPEVTQTPSHQVTQMGQEVILRCVPISNHLYFYWYRQILGQKVEFLVSFYNNEISEKSEIFDDQFSVERPDGSNFTLKIRSTKLEDSAMYFCASREGGGSPLHFGNGTRLTVT.

The chain employs TRBV5-4 and TRBJ1-4; D may be TRBD1 (5 bases). The CDR3 length is 14 residues. In germline, CDR1 is SGHNT, CDR2 YYREEE (reference sequence). V was shortened by 3 bases and J by 8 bases, with 14 bases between the two germline ends. The CDR3 sequence: CASSSPGLGEKLFF. As DNA, the CDR3 is TGTGCCAGCAGCTCACCAGGGCTTGGAGAAAAACTGTTTTTT.